Following are 11 T cell receptor beta chains from one sample sequenced in a study of breast tumors, draining lymph nodes, adjacent tissues. Each CDR3 protein is one row after TCRdb ran MiXCR on the multiplex PCR reads. The sample contains tens of thousands of distinct CDR3 sequences, approximately 54% of which appear only once. Input material: breast tumor tissue. Receptors were obtained from a female donor with breast cancer. Some clones in this sample may be carry-over from other donors' samples.

This chain uses TRBV10-2 with TRBJ2-1; the D call may be TRBD1 or TRBD2 (5 bases each). Trimming removed 4 bases at V and 0 bases at J, with 10 bases between. This CDR3 has 15 amino acids. Germline lookup yields CDR1 WSHSY and CDR2 SAAADI. The CDR3 sequence is CASSGGESSYNEQFF. CDR3 coding DNA: TGCGCCAGCAGTGGAGGGGAGAGCTCCTACAATGAGCAGTTCTTC.

This clonotype has ten or more counts. The chain has TRBV19 and TRBJ2-1; D remains ambiguous. CDR1 LNHDA and CDR2 SQIVND come from the germline V gene (reference sequence). The CDR3 contains 12 residues. V was pared by 8 bases and J by 2 bases, with 7 bases between. The CDR3 DNA follows: TGTGCCAGTTCTGACACCTACAATGAGCAGTTCTTC. It codes for CASSDTYNEQFF.

This clonotype was recorded at least ten times. The chain carries TRBV6-5 and TRBJ2-7; 9 nucleotides match TRBD2. The CDR3 is 15 amino acids. Trimming cost V 4 bases and J 2 bases; bases outside gene matches: 6. Looked up from germline, CDR1 is MNHEY and CDR2 is SVGAGI. In DNA form, the CDR3 reads TGTGCCAGCAGTTCCGCGGGGGGGGGGACCTACGAGCAGTACTTC. Translating gives CASSSAGGGTYEQYF.

This clonotype was counted at least ten times. The chain recombines TRBV3-1 with TRBJ1-2; no firm D call. The germline CDR1 and CDR2 sequences are LGHDT and YNNKEL (reference sequence). The V gene lost 0 bases and the J gene lost 0 bases, with 8 bases spanning the gap. The CDR3 is 15 residues long. CDR3 amino acids: CASSQDESSNYGYTF. In nucleotides, the CDR3 is TGTGCCAGCAGCCAAGATGAAAGTTCTAACTATGGCTACACCTTC. Full variable domain (rest looked up from reference TRBV3-1 and TRBJ1-2): DTAVSQTPKYLVTQMGNDKSIKCEQNLGHDTMYWYKQDSKKFLKIMFSYNNKELIINETVPNRFSPKSPDKAHLNLHINSLELGDSAVYFCASSQDESSNYGYTFGSGTRLTVV.

V gene TRBV19 combines with J gene TRBJ2-7, with 7 bases fitting TRBD1. J lost 1 base, V lost 3 bases, and 9 bases had no gene match. Germline V gives CDR1 LNHDA, CDR2 SQIVND (reference sequence). The CDR3 loop spans 16 amino acids. The CDR3 nucleotides read TGTGCCAGTAGTATGGGACAGCGGAAGGATTCCTACGAGCAGTACTTC. Translation gives CASSMGQRKDSYEQYF.

As regards this clonotype: The missing conserved phenylalanine or tryptophan at the end of this CDR3 makes a read error likely. The DNA is left out, because the CDR3 cannot be placed on it with certainty; the CDR3 is given as TCRdb lists it. The chain couples TRBV6-2 or TRBV6-3 to TRBJ2-5; the DNA was not used to check the table's D call, TRBD2. The CDR3 adds up to 9 amino acids, both ends counted. CDR1 is MNHEY and CDR2 is SVGEGT in the germline V gene. The CDR3 reads CASSRPGTS.

The chain uses TRBV9 and TRBJ1-6; D remains ambiguous. The CDR3 totals 12 residues. The germline V gene encodes CDR1 SGDLS and CDR2 YYNGEE. V dropped 3 bases and J dropped 7 bases, with 5 bases sitting between them. The CDR3 sequence: CASSGSNSPLHF. The CDR3 bases are TGTGCCAGCAGCGGCAGCAATTCACCCCTCCACTTT.

The chain uses TRBV5-5 and TRBJ1-3; TRBD1 might be the D (5 bases). V lost 0 bases to trimming and J lost 2 bases, with 9 bases between them. The CDR3 loop spans 15 amino acids. CDR1 is SGHKS and CDR2 is YYEKEE in the germline V gene (reference sequence). CDR3 in amino acids: CASSLAGTTGNTIYF. The CDR3 DNA sequence: TGTGCCAGCAGCTTGGCCGGGACGACTGGAAACACCATATATTTT.

In this sample, this clonotype turned up once. Sequence at one end of the junction differs from germline and may be a read error. The gene calls are TRBV7-6 and TRBJ1-3, with 7 nucleotides matching TRBD1. CDR3 size: 15 residues. CDR1 and CDR2 from the germline V gene are SGHVS and FNYEAQ. DNA for the CDR3: TGTGCCAGCAGCCCTGATGAGGGGGCGGGAAACACCATACACTTT. This encodes CASSPDEGAGNTIHF.

This chain joins TRBV29-1 and TRBJ1-2, with TRBD1 as a possible D gene (6 bases). Germline loops: CDR1 SQVTM, CDR2 ANQGSEA. The V end lost 6 bases, the J end lost 3 bases, and 8 bases lay between the germline ends. There are 11 residues in the CDR3. CDR3 nucleotides: TGCAGCGTGTACAGGGACTATGGCTACACCTTC. Translation: CSVYRDYGYTF. The full variable domain, completed using reference TRBV29-1 and TRBJ1-2, is SAVISQKPSRDICQRGTSLTIQCQVDSQVTMMFWYRQQPGQSLTLIATANQGSEATYESGFVIDKFPISRPNLTFSTLTVSNMSPEDSSIYLCSVYRDYGYTFGSGTRLTVV.

Comment on this clonotype: The junction departs from germline at one end; a sequencing error may be responsible. The gene calls are TRBV7-7 and TRBJ2-2, with a tentative D call TRBD2 (5 bases). CDR3 length: 15 amino acids. From germline, CDR1 is SSHAT and CDR2 FNYEAQ (reference sequence). In DNA, the CDR3 is TGTGCTAGCAGCTTAGAATCTAGTATCACCGGGGAGCTGCTTTTT. Translating gives CASSLESSITGELLF.